The clone carrying this T cell receptor (beta chain) was detected ten times or more. Clones were read by immunoSEQ multiplex PCR, and TCRdb kept only the in-frame ones, dropping some. This sample has roughly 250,000 clones; 81% occur once, and the top ten carry around 3.2%. These data come from a study of blood T cell repertoires in COVID-19. Germline trimming cut 9 bases from V and 5 bases from J; bases unmatched to any gene: 7. The germline gives CDR1 LNHDA, CDR2 SQIVND (reference sequence). This CDR3 region has 13 residues. The V call is TRBV19, the J call TRBJ1-1; TRBD1 matches 9 bases. Sequencing was performed on peripheral blood. This clonotype was obtained from a woman in her fifties or sixties with active or convalescent COVID-19. The CDR3 DNA reads TGTGCCAGCCGGGACAGGGATTATACTGAAGCTTTCTTT. It codes for CASRDRDYTEAFF.